This TCR beta chain stems from a study of CXCR3-negative and CXCR3-positive naive CD8 T cells. This CDR3 is built from 16 residues. The germline gives CDR1 MDHEN, CDR2 SYDVKM. Via 5' RACE with UMI labels, TRB cDNA libraries were prepared. TCRdb re-called the 5' RACE reads; every CDR3 protein appears as one record, without DNA. The sample table sets out 85,000 to 120,000 distinct CDR3 sequences. Study outcomes and limitations: Naive cells that were CXCR3-positive had more hydrophobic TRB CDR3s (compared with CXCR3-negative naive cells).

Comment on this clonotype: Its antigen remains unknown.

The receptor comes from a human donor in good health. Some clones in this sample may be carry-over from other donors' samples. The sample was naive CXCR3+ CD8+ T cells from blood. Subset defined: CD45RO-CCR7+CD27+CD95- naive CD8+ T cells expressing CXCR3 (TNR3+). V usage is TRBV28 and J usage is TRBJ2-7; checking the TCRdb D call of TRBD1 is not possible without DNA. CDR3 sequence reads: CASSGTGGFRSYEQYF.